A single sample gave rise to the 19 T cell receptor beta chains below, sequenced in a study of tumor and adjacent non-tumor tissue in lung cancer (dated by TCRdb to the late 2010s). The library was produced with multiplex PCR. Sequenced on an Illumina HiSeq 2500. TCRbeta libraries were built by three rounds of nested PCR using primers (Table S4), following protocols modified from ARM-PCR. TCRdb reran the public reads through fastp at Q25 and MiXCR, keeping productive beta chains. Rows with one shared CDR3 protein collapse into an entry with the most common genes and DNA. The sample records about 98,000 distinct CDR3 sequences, 75% to 85% of which are singletons. The ten largest clones add up to roughly 33% of the sample. Bulk unsorted tissue served as the source for RNA extraction, and RNA quality was assessed using a NanoDrop ND-1000 and an Agilent 2100. The normal lung samples consisted of distant non-tumor tissue collected more than 3 cm from the tumor edge.

The source material was distant non-tumor lung tissue. These receptors were taken from a man aged 55 to 70 with small cell lung cancer.

As concerns this clonotype: Possible read error: a much larger clone is one base away. The conserved closing phenylalanine or tryptophan is absent in this CDR3, likely reflecting a read error. The genes are TRBV20-1 and TRBJ2-1; D possibly corresponds to TRBD1 (6 bases). Germline V gives CDR1 DFQATT, CDR2 SNEGSKA (reference sequence). V was trimmed by 3 bases and J by 8 bases, leaving 11 bases between them. The CDR3 sequence is 12 residues long. This chain's CDR3 is CSASRRGDEQFL. CDR3 coding DNA: TGCAGTGCTAGTCGCAGGGGCGATGAGCAGTTCCTC.

On this clonotype itself: It is unclear where the CDR3 begins or ends on the DNA, so no DNA is shown, and the CDR3 is as TCRdb lists it. J is TRBJ2-2 and V is TRBV12-3 or TRBV12-4; the table gives TRBD2 as D, unverified against the DNA. With termini counted, the CDR3 has 19 amino acids. The CDR3 protein is CASNPRVAGGSLKTGELSF.

The table lists this clonotype with many counts. This chain links TRBV30 with TRBJ2-1; TRBD2 is a possible D gene (6 bases). Trimming took off 5 bases at V and 4 bases at J, with 6 bases between the two ends. Germline V gives CDR1 GTSNPN, CDR2 SVGIG (reference sequence). There are 11 residues in the CDR3. CDR3 in amino acids: CAWREYNEQFF. DNA for the CDR3: TGTGCCTGGCGGGAGTACAATGAGCAGTTCTTC.

On this clonotype: A junction end diverges from the germline sequence, so it may reflect a read error. This chain uses TRBV6-1 with TRBJ2-3; TRBD2 matches 10 bases. CDR1 and CDR2 from the germline V gene are MNHNS and SASEGT. The CDR3 is made up of 16 amino acids. The CDR3 nucleotides read TGTGTCAGCAGTGACGAGGCTAGCGGGAGCCCAGATACACAGTATTTT. The encoded protein is CVSSDEASGSPDTQYF.

To note about this clonotype: Germline is not matched at one junction end, which may reflect a read error. The rearrangement joins TRBV11-1 to TRBJ2-5; D unresolved. Germline V gene sequence: CDR1 SGHAT, CDR2 FQDESV (reference sequence). The CDR3 length is 13 residues. The CDR3 spells CASSLRLQETHYF. For the CDR3, the DNA is TGTGCTAGCAGCTTACGACTCCAAGAGACCCACTACTTC.

Turning to this clonotype: The conserved phenylalanine or tryptophan normally closing the CDR3 is absent here, so this likely arose from a read error. The rearrangement uses TRBV5-6 and TRBJ2-1; a weak D match, TRBD2 (6 bases). The CDR3 length is 15 residues. Germline-derived CDR1 and CDR2 are SGHDT and YYEEEE. The CDR3 DNA sequence: TGTCCCAGCAGCTTGGGGAGGAGCTCCTACAATGAGCAGTTCTTA. Translating it yields CPSSLGRSSYNEQFL.

As regards this clonotype: Because it lacks the conserved phenylalanine or tryptophan at the end, this CDR3 is likely a read error. This chain uses TRBV6-2 or TRBV6-3 with TRBJ1-1, with D hard to call. Germline loops: CDR1 MNHEY, CDR2 SVGEGT. V dropped 7 bases and J dropped 4 bases, with 7 bases sitting between them. This CDR3 contains 11 residues. The CDR3 reads CASNYTTEAFL. The CDR3 DNA is TGTGCCAGCAATTATACCACTGAAGCTTTCCTT.

Comments on this clonotype: Sequence at one end of the junction differs from germline and may be a read error. In nucleotides, the CDR3 is TGCACCAGCAGCTTGGCAGGGGGTACCCAGCCCCAGCATTTT. Amino acids: CTSSLAGGTQPQHF. The chain employs TRBV5-5 and TRBJ1-5, with 7 bases that match TRBD1. Germline CDR1 and CDR2: SGHKS and YYEKEE (reference sequence). The CDR3 runs 14 residues.

This clonotype showed up just once. Possible read error: a much larger clone is one base away. The chain is built from TRBV7-9 and TRBJ1-5; no clear D. The CDR3 length is 13 residues. Germline V CDR1 and CDR2: SEHNR, FQNEAQ (reference sequence). The CDR3 spells CANSLADNQPQHF. CDR3 nucleotide sequence: TGTGCCAACAGCTTAGCAGACAATCAGCCCCAGCATTTT.

As concerns this clonotype: The final CDR3 position lacks the conserved phenylalanine or tryptophan, pointing to a likely read error. The chain links TRBV5-5 to TRBJ2-1; 9 bases fit TRBD2. CDR3 length equals 15 residues. CDR1 and CDR2 (germline): SGHKS, YYEKEE (reference sequence). CDR3 protein: CASSLVAGAYNVQFL. In DNA form, the CDR3 reads TGTGCCAGCAGCTTGGTAGCGGGAGCATACAATGTGCAGTTCCTA.

This clonotype has only one observation. The junction departs from the called germline gene at one end, perhaps through a read error. V is TRBV12-3 or TRBV12-4 and J is TRBJ1-1, with D possibly matching TRBD1 (6 bases). The CDR3 is made up of 14 amino acids. The CDR3 is CTSSFGGPTTEAFF. DNA for the CDR3: TGTACCAGCAGTTTTGGGGGCCCGACCACTGAAGCTTTCTTT.

This clonotype has a handful of counts. A read error may explain this, as a much larger clone is one base away. The rearrangement joins TRBV20-1 to TRBJ2-5; 7 bases are a match to TRBD2. Trimming took 7 bases from V and 4 from J; bases not matched to a gene: 12. The CDR3 runs to 14 residues. Germline CDR1 is DFQATT and CDR2 is SNEGSKA (reference sequence). CDR3 in amino acids: CSVPVTSCGETQYF. In DNA form, the CDR3 reads TGCAGTGTCCCTGTGACTAGCTGCGGAGAGACCCAGTACTTC.

This clonotype was detected many times. The V call is TRBV20-1, the J call TRBJ2-7; TRBD1 matches at 11 bases. The CDR3 loop spans 16 amino acids. The junction had 6 bases not matched to a gene; V was cut back by 1 base and J by 1 base. Germline CDR1 and CDR2: DFQATT and SNEGSKA (reference sequence). Written as DNA, the CDR3 is TGCAGTGCTAGAGGGCCCGGACAGGGGGCTTCCTACGAGCAGTACTTC. It encodes CSARGPGQGASYEQYF.

A single count supports this clonotype. The junction does not match germline at one end; this may be a read error. Here the CDR3 reads CASSLEGDRDQHFF. In DNA form, the CDR3 reads TGTGCCAGTAGCTTAGAAGGTGACCGGGACCAACACTTCTTC. The chain is built from TRBV11-3 and TRBJ2-1, with D perhaps TRBD1 or TRBD2 (5 bases each). This CDR3 spans 14 amino acids. The germline gives CDR1 SGHNT, CDR2 YENEEA.

This clonotype was recorded once. The junction does not match germline at one end; this may be a read error. V gene TRBV4-2 combines with J gene TRBJ2-1; unclear D gene. The CDR3 is made up of 15 amino acids. Germline values: CDR1 LGHNA, CDR2 YNFKEQ. CDR3 in DNA: TGTACCAGCAGCCCAGGCTTTGACTCAGACATTGAGCAGTTCTTC. It codes for CTSSPGFDSDIEQFF.

As regards this clonotype: At one end the junction does not follow the germline gene, possibly because of a read error. The CDR3 nucleotides read TGCAGCGGTGATGAGGAATCTGGGGCCAACGTCCTGGCTTTC. Residues: CSGDEESGANVLAF. V and J are TRBV29-1 and TRBJ2-6, with D tentatively TRBD1 (5 bases). This CDR3 has 14 amino acids. Germline V gene sequence: CDR1 SQVTM, CDR2 ANQGSEA.

A few counts support this clonotype. At one end, the junction sequence differs from germline, possibly due to a read error. The chain couples TRBV5-4 to TRBJ2-1; D perhaps matches TRBD1 (6 bases). This CDR3 region has 15 residues. Germline V gives CDR1 SGHNT, CDR2 YYREEE (reference sequence). As DNA, the CDR3 is TGTGTCAGCAGCTTGGGGAGAGGGGGTTACAATGAGCAGTTTTTC. Translating it yields CVSSLGRGGYNEQFF.

In its sample, this clonotype was seen once. The junction departs from the called germline gene at one end, perhaps through a read error. The V gene is TRBV13, the J gene TRBJ1-6, with unresolved D. The CDR3 runs 17 residues. Looked up from germline, CDR1 is PRHDT and CDR2 is FYEKMQ (reference sequence). CDR3 DNA: TGTGCCAGCAGCCAAAACGGCGGAGGCTCCTATAATTCAGCCCTCCACTTT. Its protein product is CASSQNGGGSYNSALHF.

In the case of this clonotype: The missing conserved phenylalanine or tryptophan at the end of this CDR3 makes a read error likely. The genes are TRBV5-5 and TRBJ2-3, with D possibly TRBD2 on 7 matching bases. Germline V gene sequence: CDR1 SGHKS, CDR2 YYEKEE (reference sequence). The CDR3 has 15 residues. CDR3 loop: CARSLAGEGTDTQYL. CDR3 DNA: TGTGCGAGGAGCTTGGCAGGGGAGGGGACAGATACGCAGTATTTG.